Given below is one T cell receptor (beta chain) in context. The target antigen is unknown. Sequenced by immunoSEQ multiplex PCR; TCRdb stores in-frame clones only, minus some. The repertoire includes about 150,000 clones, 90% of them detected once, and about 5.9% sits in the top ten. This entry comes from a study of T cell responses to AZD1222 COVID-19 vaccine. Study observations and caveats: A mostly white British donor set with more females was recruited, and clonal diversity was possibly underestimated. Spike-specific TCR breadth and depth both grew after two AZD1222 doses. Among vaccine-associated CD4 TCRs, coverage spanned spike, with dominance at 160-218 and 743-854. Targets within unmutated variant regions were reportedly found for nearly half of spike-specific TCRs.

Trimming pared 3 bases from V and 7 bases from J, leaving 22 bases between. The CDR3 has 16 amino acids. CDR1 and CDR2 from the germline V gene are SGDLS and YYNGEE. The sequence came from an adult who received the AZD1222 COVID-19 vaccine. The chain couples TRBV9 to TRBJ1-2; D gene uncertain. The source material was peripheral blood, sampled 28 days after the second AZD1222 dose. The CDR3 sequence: CASSATPQMGYGGYTF. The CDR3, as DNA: TGTGCCAGCAGCGCAACCCCCCAGATGGGGTACGGTGGCTACACCTTC.